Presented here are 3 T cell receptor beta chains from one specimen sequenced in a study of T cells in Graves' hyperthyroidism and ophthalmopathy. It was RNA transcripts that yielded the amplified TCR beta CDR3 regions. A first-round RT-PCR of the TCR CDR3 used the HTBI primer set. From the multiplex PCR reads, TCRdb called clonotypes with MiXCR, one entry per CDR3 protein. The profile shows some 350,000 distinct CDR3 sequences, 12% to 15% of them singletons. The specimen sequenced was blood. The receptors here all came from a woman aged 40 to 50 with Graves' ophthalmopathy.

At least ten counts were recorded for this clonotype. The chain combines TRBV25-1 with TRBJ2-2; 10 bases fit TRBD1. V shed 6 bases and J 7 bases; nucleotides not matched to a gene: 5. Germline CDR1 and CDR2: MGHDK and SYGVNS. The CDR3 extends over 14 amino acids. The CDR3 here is CASRGQGKDGELFF. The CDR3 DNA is TGTGCCAGCAGGGGACAGGGGAAGGACGGGGAGCTGTTTTTT.

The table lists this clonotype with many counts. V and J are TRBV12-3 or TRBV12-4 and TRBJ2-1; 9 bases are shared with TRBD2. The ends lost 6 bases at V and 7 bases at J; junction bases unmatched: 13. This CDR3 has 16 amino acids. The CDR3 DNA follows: TGTGCCAGCAGGGGTCCCGGGCGGGGGGGCCTGAATGAGCAGTTCTTC. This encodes CASRGPGRGGLNEQFF.

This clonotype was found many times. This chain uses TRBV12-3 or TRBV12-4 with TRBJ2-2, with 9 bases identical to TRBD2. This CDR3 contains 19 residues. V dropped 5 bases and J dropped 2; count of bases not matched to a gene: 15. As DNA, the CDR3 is TGTGCCAGCAGTACCTCTCGGGCGGGGGGGACATATAACACCGGGGAGCTGTTTTTT. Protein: CASSTSRAGGTYNTGELFF.